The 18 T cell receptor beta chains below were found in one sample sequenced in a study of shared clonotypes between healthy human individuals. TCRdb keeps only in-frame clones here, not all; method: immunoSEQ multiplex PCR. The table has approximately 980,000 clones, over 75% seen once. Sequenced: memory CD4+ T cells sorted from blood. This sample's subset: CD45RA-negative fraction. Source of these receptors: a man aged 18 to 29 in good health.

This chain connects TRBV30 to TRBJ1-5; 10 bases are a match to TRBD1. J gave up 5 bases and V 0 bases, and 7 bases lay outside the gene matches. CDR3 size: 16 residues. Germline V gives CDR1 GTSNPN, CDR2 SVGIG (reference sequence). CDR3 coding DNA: TGTGCCTGGAGTGTAAGGGGGACAGGGGCCTATCAGCCCCAGCATTTT. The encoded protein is CAWSVRGTGAYQPQHF.

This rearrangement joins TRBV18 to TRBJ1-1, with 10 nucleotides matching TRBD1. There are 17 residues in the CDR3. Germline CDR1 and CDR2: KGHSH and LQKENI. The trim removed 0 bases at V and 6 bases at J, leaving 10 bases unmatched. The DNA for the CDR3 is TGTGCCAGCTCACCACCAGTGGGACAGGGGAAAAGGGCTGAAGCTTTCTTT. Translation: CASSPPVGQGKRAEAFF.

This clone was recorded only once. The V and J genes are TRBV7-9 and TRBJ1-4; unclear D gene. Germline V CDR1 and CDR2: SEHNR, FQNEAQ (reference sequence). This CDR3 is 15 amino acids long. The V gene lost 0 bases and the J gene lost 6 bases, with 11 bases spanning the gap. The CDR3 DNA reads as TGTGCCAGCAGCTTAGCCCACGGAAACCATGAAAAACTGTTTTTT. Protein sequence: CASSLAHGNHEKLFF. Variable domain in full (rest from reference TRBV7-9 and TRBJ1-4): DTGVSQNPRHKITKRGQNVTFRCDPISEHNRLYWYRQTLGQGPEFLTYFQNEAQLEKSRLLSDRFSAERPKGSFSTLEIQRTEQGDSAMYLCASSLAHGNHEKLFFGSGTQLSVL.

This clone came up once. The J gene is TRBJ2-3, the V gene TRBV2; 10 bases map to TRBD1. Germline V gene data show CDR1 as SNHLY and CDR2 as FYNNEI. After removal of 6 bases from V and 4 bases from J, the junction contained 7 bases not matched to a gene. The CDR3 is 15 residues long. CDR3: CASRAGTGVADTQYF. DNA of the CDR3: TGTGCCAGCAGGGCCGGGACAGGGGTGGCAGATACGCAGTATTTT.

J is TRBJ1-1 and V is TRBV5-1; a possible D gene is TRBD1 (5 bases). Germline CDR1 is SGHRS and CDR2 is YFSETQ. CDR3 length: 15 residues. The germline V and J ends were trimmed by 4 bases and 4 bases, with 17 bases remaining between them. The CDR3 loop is CASSTGASTGTEAFF. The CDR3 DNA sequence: TGCGCCAGCAGCACTGGGGCCTCGACTGGCACTGAAGCTTTCTTT.

Written as DNA, the CDR3 is TGTGCCAGCAGCTCAGAGGACAGGGTCTACGAGCAGTACTTC. Protein product: CASSSEDRVYEQYF. V is TRBV7-2 and J is TRBJ2-7, with 8 bases matching TRBD1. V lost 4 bases to trimming and J lost 3 bases; unmatched junction nucleotides: 5. Germline assignment: CDR1 SGHTA and CDR2 FQGNSA. This CDR3 is built from 14 residues.

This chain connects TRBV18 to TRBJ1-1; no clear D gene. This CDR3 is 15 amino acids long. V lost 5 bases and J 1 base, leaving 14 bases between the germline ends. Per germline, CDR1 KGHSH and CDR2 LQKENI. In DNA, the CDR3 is TGTGCCAGCTCATCACAAGAGTGGGGGAACACTGAAGCTTTCTTT. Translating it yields CASSSQEWGNTEAFF.

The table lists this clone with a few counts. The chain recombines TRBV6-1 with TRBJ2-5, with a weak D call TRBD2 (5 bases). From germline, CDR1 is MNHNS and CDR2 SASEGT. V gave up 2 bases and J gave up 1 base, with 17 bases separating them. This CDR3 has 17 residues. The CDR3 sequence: CASSELRSSGFQETQYF. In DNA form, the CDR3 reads TGTGCCAGCAGTGAATTGAGGTCGAGCGGATTCCAAGAGACCCAGTACTTC.

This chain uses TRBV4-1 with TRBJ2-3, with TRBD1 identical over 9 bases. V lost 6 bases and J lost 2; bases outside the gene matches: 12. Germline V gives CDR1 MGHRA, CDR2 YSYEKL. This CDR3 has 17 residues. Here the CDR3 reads CASSPGQGNGNTDTQYF. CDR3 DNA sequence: TGCGCCAGCAGTCCAGGACAGGGGAATGGAAACACAGATACGCAGTATTTT.

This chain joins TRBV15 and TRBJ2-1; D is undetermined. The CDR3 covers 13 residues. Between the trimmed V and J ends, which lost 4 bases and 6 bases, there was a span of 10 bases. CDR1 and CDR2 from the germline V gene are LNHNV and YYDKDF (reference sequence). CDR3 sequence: CATSIRLGNEQFF. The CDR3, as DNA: TGTGCCACCAGCATTCGGTTAGGCAATGAGCAGTTCTTC.

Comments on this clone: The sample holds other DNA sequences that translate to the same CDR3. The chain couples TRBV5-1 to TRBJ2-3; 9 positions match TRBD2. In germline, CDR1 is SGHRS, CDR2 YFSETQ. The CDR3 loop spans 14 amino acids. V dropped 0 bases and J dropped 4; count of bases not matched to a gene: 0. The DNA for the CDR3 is TGCGCCAGCAGCTTGGGACTAGCGGCAGATACGCAGTATTTT. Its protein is CASSLGLAADTQYF.

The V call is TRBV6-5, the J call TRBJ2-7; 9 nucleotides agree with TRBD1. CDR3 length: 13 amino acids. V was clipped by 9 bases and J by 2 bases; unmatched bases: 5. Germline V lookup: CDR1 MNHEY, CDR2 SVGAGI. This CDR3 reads CARIRTGAYEQYF. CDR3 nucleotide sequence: TGTGCCAGGATTAGGACAGGGGCCTACGAGCAGTACTTC.

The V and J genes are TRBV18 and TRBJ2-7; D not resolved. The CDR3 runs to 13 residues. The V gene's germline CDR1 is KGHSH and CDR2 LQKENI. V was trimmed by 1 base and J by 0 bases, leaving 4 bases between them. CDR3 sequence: CASSPQSSYEQYF. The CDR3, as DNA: TGTGCCAGCTCACCACAGAGCTCCTACGAGCAGTACTTC.

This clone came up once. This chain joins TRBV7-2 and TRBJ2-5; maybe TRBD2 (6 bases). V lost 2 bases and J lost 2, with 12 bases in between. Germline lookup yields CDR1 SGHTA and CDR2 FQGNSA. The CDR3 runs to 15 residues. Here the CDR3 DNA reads TGTGCCAGCAGCTTAACCGGGAGCACTCAAGAGACCCAGTACTTC. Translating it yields CASSLTGSTQETQYF. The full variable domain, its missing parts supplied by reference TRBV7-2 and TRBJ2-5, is GAGVSQSPSNKVTEKGKDVELRCDPISGHTALYWYRQSLGQGLEFLIYFQGNSAPDKSGLPSDRFSAERTGGSVSTLTIQRTQQEDSAVYLCASSLTGSTQETQYFGPGTRLLVL.

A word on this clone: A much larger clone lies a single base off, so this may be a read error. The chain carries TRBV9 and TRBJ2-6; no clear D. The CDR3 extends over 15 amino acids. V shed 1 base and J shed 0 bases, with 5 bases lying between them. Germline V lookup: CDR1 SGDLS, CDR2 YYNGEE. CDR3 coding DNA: TGTGCCAGCAGCGTAAGGAGCTCTGGGGCCAACGTCCTGACTTTC. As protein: CASSVRSSGANVLTF.

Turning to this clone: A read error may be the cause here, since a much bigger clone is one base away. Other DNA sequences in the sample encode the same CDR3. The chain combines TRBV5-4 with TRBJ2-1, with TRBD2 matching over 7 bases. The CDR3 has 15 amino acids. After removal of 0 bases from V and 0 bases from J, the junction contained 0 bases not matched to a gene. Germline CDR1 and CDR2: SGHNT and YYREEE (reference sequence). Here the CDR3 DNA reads TGTGCCAGCAGCTTGGGCGGGAGCTCCTACAATGAGCAGTTCTTC. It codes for CASSLGGSSYNEQFF.

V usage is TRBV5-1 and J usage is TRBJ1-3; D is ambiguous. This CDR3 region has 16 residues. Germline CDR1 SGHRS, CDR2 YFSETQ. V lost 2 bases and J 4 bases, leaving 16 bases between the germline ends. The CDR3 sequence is CASSFPASLAGNTIYF. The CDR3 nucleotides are TGCGCCAGCAGCTTTCCCGCCTCTCTAGCCGGAAACACCATATATTTT.

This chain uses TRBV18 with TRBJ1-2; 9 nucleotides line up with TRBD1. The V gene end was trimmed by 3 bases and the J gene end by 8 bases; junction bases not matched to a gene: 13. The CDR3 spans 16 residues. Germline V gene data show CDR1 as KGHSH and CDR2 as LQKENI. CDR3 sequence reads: CASSPNPPGTGSGYTF. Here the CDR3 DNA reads TGTGCCAGCTCACCCAACCCGCCCGGGACAGGGAGCGGCTACACCTTC.